This T cell receptor (beta chain) stems from a study of cytomegalovirus exposure and HLA in healthy donors. Study results and caveats: HLA alleles showed associations with 16,951 TCR beta sequences in a later analysis, at a 0.05 false discovery rate. One variant, a missense change in DCLRE1C, was linked in a later analysis to TCR beta V- and J-gene trimming. Among TCR beta chains, those listed as cytomegalovirus-associated numbered about 160.

PCR was performed using 60 Vbeta and 13 Jbeta primers. Assay: immunoSEQ multiplex PCR; the TCRdb copy retains only in-frame clones and omits some. The sample includes under 150,000 clones, 75% to 85% of them seen just once. On this clone: Its antigen is not identified.

The receptor's source is a man aged 25 to 40 in good health and CMV-seronegative. Input material: PBMCs.

The CDR3 DNA reads TGTGCCAGCAGTTTTTTTATGGGCAACGATATTCAGCCCCAGCATTTT. Its protein product is CASSFFMGNDIQPQHF. V gene TRBV27 combines with J gene TRBJ1-5; D unresolved. The germline V gene encodes CDR1 MNHEY and CDR2 SMNVEV (reference sequence). V lost 3 bases, J lost 6 bases, and 18 bases lay in between. This CDR3 comprises 16 residues.